This T cell receptor (beta chain) was observed in a study of cytomegalovirus exposure and HLA in healthy donors. The PCR used 60 Vbeta and 13 Jbeta primers. This table comes from immunoSEQ multiplex PCR, and its TCRdb copy is limited to in-frame clones, with some not included. This sample yields approximately 220,000 clones, of which 60% to 80% are seen a single time; roughly 1.9% belongs to the top ten. The CDR3 spans 14 residues. Trimming removed 3 bases at V and 2 bases at J, with 11 bases between. CDR1 is LNHDA, CDR2 SQIVND, per germline (reference sequence). This TCR came from a young man in good health and CMV-seronegative. The chain recombines TRBV19 with TRBJ2-7, with a tentative D call TRBD1 (5 bases). Sequenced: PBMCs. The CDR3 nucleotides read TGTGCCAGTAGTATCAGGGTAGACGCCTACGAGCAGTACTTC. This sequence encodes CASSIRVDAYEQYF.